This record looks at one T cell receptor beta chain sequence and its context. The entry originates in a study of blood T cell repertoires in COVID-19. Study summary: Samples representing acute and convalescent COVID-19 were sourced from the United States, Italy and Spain. In each case, the material was cDNA or gDNA derived from T cells, B-cell-depleted T cells, or PBMCs.

How the authors handled the data: Amplification with reference gene primers provided the estimates of nucleated cell counts. Some clones are missing from TCRdb's copy, which holds only in-frame ones; the method was immunoSEQ multiplex PCR. V and J calls and clone size are those listed in that table; D and trimming were worked out from the DNA. The table has fewer than 300,000 clones, about 89% seen once. The CDR3 totals 12 residues. The V gene lost 0 bases and the J gene lost 8 bases, with 10 bases spanning the gap. Germline CDR1 and CDR2: GTSNPN and SVGIG (reference sequence). The clonotype originates from a young man with acute or convalescent COVID-19. Sequencing input: peripheral blood. The genes are TRBV30 and TRBJ1-1; D not certain. DNA for the CDR3: TGTGCCTGGAGTGTAGGAGGGCTCGAAGCTTTCTTT. Its translation is CAWSVGGLEAFF.